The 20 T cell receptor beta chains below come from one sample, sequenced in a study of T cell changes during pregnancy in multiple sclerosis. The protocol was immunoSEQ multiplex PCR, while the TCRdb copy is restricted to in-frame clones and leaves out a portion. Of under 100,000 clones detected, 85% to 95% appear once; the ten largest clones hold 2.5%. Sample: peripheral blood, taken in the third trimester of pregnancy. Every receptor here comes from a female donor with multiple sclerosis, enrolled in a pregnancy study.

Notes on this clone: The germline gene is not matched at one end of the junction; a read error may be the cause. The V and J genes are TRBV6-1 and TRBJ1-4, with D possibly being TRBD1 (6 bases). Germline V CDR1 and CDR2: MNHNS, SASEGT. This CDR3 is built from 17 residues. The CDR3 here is CASSEATGLATNEKLFF. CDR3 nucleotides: TGTGCCAGCAGCGAAGCAACAGGGCTAGCAACTAATGAAAAACTGTTTTTT.

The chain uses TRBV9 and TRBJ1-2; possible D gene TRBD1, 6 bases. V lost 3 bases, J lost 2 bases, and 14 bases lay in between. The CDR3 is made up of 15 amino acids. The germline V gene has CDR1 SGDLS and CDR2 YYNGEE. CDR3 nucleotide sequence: TGTGCCAGCAGCGCTAAGACAGGTTTCAACTATGGCTACACCTTC. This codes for CASSAKTGFNYGYTF.

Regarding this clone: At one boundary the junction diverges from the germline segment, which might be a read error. In nucleotides, the CDR3 is TGCGCCAGCAGTTTGGACAGGGGGGACCAAGAGACCCAGTACTTC. Its protein product is CASSLDRGDQETQYF. The chain uses TRBV5-1 and TRBJ2-5, with 10 bases matching TRBD1. CDR1 and CDR2 (germline): SGHRS, YFSETQ. This CDR3 region has 15 residues.

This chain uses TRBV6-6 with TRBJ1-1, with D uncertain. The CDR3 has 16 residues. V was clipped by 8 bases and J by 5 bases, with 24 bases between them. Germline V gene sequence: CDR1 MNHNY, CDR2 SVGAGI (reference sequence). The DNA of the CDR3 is TGTGCCAGCCCCCGTTACGCGCCTGGGGAGAGAACTGAAGCTTTCTTT. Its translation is CASPRYAPGERTEAFF.

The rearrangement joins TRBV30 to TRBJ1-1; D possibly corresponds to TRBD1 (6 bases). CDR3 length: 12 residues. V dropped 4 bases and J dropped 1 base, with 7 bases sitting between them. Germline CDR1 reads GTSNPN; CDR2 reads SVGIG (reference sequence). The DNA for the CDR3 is TGTGCCTGGACAGGGGCGAACACTGAAGCTTTCTTT. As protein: CAWTGANTEAFF. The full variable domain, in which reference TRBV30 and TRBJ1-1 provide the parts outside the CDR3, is SQTIHQWPATLVQPVGSPLSLECTVEGTSNPNLYWYRQAAGRGLQLLFYSVGIGQISSEVPQNLSASRPQDRQFILSSKKLLLSDSGFYLCAWTGANTEAFFGQGTRLTVV.

CDR3: CASTWASTGELFF. In DNA form, the CDR3 reads TGTGCCAGTACTTGGGCAAGCACCGGGGAGCTGTTTTTT. The V call is TRBV19, the J call TRBJ2-2, with D hard to call. Germline V gene data show CDR1 as LNHDA and CDR2 as SQIVND (reference sequence). The CDR3 contains 13 residues. V was clipped by 7 bases and J by 4 bases, with 10 bases between them.

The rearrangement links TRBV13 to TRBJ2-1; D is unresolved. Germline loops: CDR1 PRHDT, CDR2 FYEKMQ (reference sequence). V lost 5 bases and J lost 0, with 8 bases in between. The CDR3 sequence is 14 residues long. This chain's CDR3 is CASSHESSYNEQFF. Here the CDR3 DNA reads TGTGCCAGCAGCCATGAGAGCTCCTACAATGAGCAGTTCTTC.

The CDR3 region is CASSRLSGQSYEQYF. The DNA for the CDR3 is TGTGCCAGCAGCCGCCTCTCGGGACAATCCTACGAGCAGTACTTC. This chain uses TRBV5-8 with TRBJ2-7; TRBD1 might be the D (6 bases). Trimming stripped 4 bases from V and 1 base from J, with 15 bases between. Germline assignment: CDR1 SGHTS and CDR2 YDEGEE. The CDR3 contains 15 residues.

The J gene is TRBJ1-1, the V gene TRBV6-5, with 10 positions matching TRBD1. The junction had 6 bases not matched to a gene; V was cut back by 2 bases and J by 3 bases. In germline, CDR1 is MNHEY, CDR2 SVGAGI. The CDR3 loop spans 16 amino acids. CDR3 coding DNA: TGTGCCAGCAGTTACGCGGTGACAGGGGGCTACACTGAAGCTTTCTTT. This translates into CASSYAVTGGYTEAFF.

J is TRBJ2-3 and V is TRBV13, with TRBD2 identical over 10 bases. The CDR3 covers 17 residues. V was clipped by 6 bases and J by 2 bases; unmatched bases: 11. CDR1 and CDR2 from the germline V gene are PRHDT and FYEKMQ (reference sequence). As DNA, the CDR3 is TGTGCCAGCAGATTCTCTAGCGGGGGTTCCCACACAGATACGCAGTATTTT. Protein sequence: CASRFSSGGSHTDTQYF.

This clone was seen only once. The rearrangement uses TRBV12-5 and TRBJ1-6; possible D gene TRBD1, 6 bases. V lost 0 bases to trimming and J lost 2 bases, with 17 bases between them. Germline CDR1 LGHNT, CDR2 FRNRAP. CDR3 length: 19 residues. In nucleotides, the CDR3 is TGTGCTAGTGGTTTGGTCCCAAAGGGGGAGTTGACCTATAATTCACCCCTCCACTTT. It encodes CASGLVPKGELTYNSPLHF.

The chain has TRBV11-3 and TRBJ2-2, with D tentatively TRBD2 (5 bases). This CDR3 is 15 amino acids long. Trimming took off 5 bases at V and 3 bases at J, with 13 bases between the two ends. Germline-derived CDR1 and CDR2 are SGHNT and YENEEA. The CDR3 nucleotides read TGTGCCAGCAGCCTGGAGGCGCGGGACACCGGGGAGCTGTTTTTT. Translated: CASSLEARDTGELFF.

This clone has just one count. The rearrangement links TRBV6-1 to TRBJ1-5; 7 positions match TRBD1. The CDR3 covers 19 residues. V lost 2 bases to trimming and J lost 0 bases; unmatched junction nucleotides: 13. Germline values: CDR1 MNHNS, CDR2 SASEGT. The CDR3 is CASSESSSGQSNSNQPQHF. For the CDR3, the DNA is TGTGCCAGCAGTGAATCAAGTTCGGGACAGTCCAATAGCAATCAGCCCCAGCATTTT.

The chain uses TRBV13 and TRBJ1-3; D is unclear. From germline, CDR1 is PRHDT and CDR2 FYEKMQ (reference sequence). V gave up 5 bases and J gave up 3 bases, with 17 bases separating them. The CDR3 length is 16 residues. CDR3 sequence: CASSQRMTEVGNTIYF. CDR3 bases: TGTGCCAGCAGCCAAAGGATGACGGAGGTTGGAAACACCATATATTTT.

The chain's CDR3 is CSARLDYGYTF. The CDR3 coding sequence is TGCAGTGCTAGACTTGACTATGGCTACACCTTC. The V gene is TRBV20-1, the J gene TRBJ1-2, with D unresolved. This CDR3 has 11 residues. In germline, CDR1 is DFQATT, CDR2 SNEGSKA (reference sequence). V was pared by 2 bases and J by 3 bases, with 4 bases between.

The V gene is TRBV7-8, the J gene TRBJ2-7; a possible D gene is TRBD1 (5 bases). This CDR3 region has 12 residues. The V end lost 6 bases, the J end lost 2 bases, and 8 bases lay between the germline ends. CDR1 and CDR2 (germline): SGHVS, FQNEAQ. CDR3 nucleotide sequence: TGTGCCAGCAGTCGGACAACCTACGAGCAGTACTTC. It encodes CASSRTTYEQYF.

The CDR3 bases are TGCGCCAGCAGCTTGGGGCAGGGGTCCAATGAGCAGTTCTTC. It translates to CASSLGQGSNEQFF. The chain is built from TRBV5-1 and TRBJ2-1; weak D call: TRBD1 (6 bases). CDR3 length equals 14 residues. V lost 0 bases and J lost 6, with 10 bases in between. CDR1 SGHRS and CDR2 YFSETQ come from the germline V gene.

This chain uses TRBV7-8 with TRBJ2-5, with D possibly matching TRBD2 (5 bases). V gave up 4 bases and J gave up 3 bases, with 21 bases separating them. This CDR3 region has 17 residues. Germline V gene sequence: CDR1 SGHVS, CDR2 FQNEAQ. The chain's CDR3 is CASSSDLPLLGEETQYF. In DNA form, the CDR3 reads TGTGCCAGCAGCTCCGACTTGCCGTTACTGGGAGAAGAGACCCAGTACTTC.

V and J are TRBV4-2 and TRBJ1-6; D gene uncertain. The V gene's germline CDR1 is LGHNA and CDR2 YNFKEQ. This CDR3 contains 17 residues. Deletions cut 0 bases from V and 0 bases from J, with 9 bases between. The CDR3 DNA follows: TGTGCCAGCAGCCAAGATTCCGGGAGCTCCTATAATTCACCCCTCCACTTT. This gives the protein CASSQDSGSSYNSPLHF.

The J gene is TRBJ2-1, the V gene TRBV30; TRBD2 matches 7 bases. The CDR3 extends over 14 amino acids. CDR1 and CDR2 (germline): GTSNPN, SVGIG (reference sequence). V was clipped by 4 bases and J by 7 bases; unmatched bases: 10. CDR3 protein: CAWILTGGANEQFF. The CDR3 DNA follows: TGTGCCTGGATCCTCACGGGGGGTGCGAATGAGCAGTTCTTC.